Listed below are T cell receptor beta chains from one sample, sequenced in a study of blood T cell repertoires in COVID-19. Clones were read by immunoSEQ multiplex PCR, and TCRdb kept only the in-frame ones, dropping some. This table has 210,000 or so clones, roughly nine tenths appearing once. Sequencing was carried out using peripheral blood. The receptor source for this set is a woman in her 50s with acute or convalescent COVID-19. Both conserved end residues are part of each CDR3. D genes are given only for firm matches. The listing skips clone size in some rows; elsewhere it reads once, few, many or a size class.

cdr3_length: 13; clone_size: few; v_call: TRBV30; d_call: TRBD1; j_call: TRBJ1-5; cdr3_nt: TGTGCCTGGTCGACAGGGGCGGGTCAGCCCCAGCATTTT; cdr3_aa: CAWSTGAGQPQHF
cdr3_length: 13; clone_size: .; v_call: TRBV30; d_call: TRBD1; j_call: TRBJ2-7; cdr3_nt: TGTGCCTGGAGAGGGACAGGGAGAGGCGAGCAGTACTTC; cdr3_aa: CAWRGTGRGEQYF
cdr3_length: 16; clone_size: few; v_call: TRBV12-5; d_call: TRBD1; j_call: TRBJ2-7; cdr3_nt: TGTGCTAGTGGTTTCCCTATCGGGACAGGGTCGCACGAGCAGTACTTC; cdr3_aa: CASGFPIGTGSHEQYF
cdr3_length: 16; clone_size: .; v_call: TRBV14; d_call: TRBD2; j_call: TRBJ2-2; cdr3_nt: TGTGCCAGCAGCCAAGGGGCGGCGGGGGGAACCGGGGAGCTGTTTTTT; cdr3_aa: CASSQGAAGGTGELFF
cdr3_length: 14; clone_size: .; v_call: TRBV4-3; d_call: .; j_call: TRBJ1-2; cdr3_nt: TGCGCCAGCAGCCAAGATAGATCAGGCTATGGCTACACCTTC; cdr3_aa: CASSQDRSGYGYTF
cdr3_length: 15; clone_size: .; v_call: TRBV24-1; d_call: .; j_call: TRBJ2-3; cdr3_nt: TGTGCCACCAGTGACCCACAGGGAAACACAGATACGCAGTATTTT; cdr3_aa: CATSDPQGNTDTQYF
cdr3_length: 17; clone_size: .; v_call: TRBV11-2; d_call: TRBD1; j_call: TRBJ1-1; cdr3_nt: TGTGCCAGCAGCTTATACGGGGTGGACAGGGGGAACACTGAAGCTTTCTTT; cdr3_aa: CASSLYGVDRGNTEAFF
cdr3_length: 15; clone_size: .; v_call: TRBV4-3; d_call: .; j_call: TRBJ2-3; cdr3_nt: TGCGCCAGCAGCCAATTGGTAGCGGGCACAGATACGCAGTATTTT; cdr3_aa: CASSQLVAGTDTQYF
cdr3_length: 13; clone_size: .; v_call: TRBV6-5; d_call: TRBD1; j_call: TRBJ1-5; cdr3_nt: TGTGCCAGCAGGGGACAGGTCGGTTCGCCCCAGCATTTT; cdr3_aa: CASRGQVGSPQHF
cdr3_length: 15; clone_size: .; v_call: TRBV4-3; d_call: .; j_call: TRBJ2-1; cdr3_nt: TGCGCCAGCAGCCAAGATTCTTCCTACGATAATGAGCAGTTCTTC; cdr3_aa: CASSQDSSYDNEQFF
cdr3_length: 18; clone_size: .; v_call: TRBV19; d_call: TRBD2; j_call: TRBJ2-1; cdr3_nt: TGTGCCAGTAGTCTTTTCTCCCCGGGACTAGCGGGGTTCGATGAGCAGTTCTTC; cdr3_aa: CASSLFSPGLAGFDEQFF
cdr3_length: 16; clone_size: few; v_call: TRBV13; d_call: .; j_call: TRBJ1-1; cdr3_nt: TGTGCCAGCAGCCGGACGGGGGGACTTTTGAACACTGAAGCTTTCTTT; cdr3_aa: CASSRTGGLLNTEAFF
cdr3_length: 16; clone_size: .; v_call: TRBV5-1; d_call: .; j_call: TRBJ2-1; cdr3_nt: TGCGCCAGCAGCTTGGCAGGGCTGCCTTCCTACAATGAGCAGTTCTTC; cdr3_aa: CASSLAGLPSYNEQFF
cdr3_length: 15; clone_size: .; v_call: TRBV6-2/TRBV6-3; d_call: .; j_call: TRBJ1-1; cdr3_nt: TGTGCCAGCAGTCGTCGGGGGGAGGTGAACACTGAAGCTTTCTTT; cdr3_aa: CASSRRGEVNTEAFF
cdr3_length: 18; clone_size: .; v_call: TRBV19; d_call: .; j_call: TRBJ1-1; cdr3_nt: TGTGCCAGTAGTATAGATAGTTCAGTTCGGGGGTCGAACACTGAAGCTTTCTTT; cdr3_aa: CASSIDSSVRGSNTEAFF
cdr3_length: 13; clone_size: .; v_call: TRBV6-5; d_call: .; j_call: TRBJ1-2; cdr3_nt: TGTGCCAGCAGTTCCGGGACACCCTATGGCTACACCTTC; cdr3_aa: CASSSGTPYGYTF
cdr3_length: 15; clone_size: .; v_call: TRBV27; d_call: TRBD1; j_call: TRBJ1-6; cdr3_nt: TGTGCCAGCAGTAGTGGACAGGGAGTAGGTTCACCCCTCCACTTT; cdr3_aa: CASSSGQGVGSPLHF
cdr3_length: 13; clone_size: .; v_call: TRBV5-1; d_call: TRBD1; j_call: TRBJ2-5; cdr3_nt: TGCGCCAGCAGCATCGACAGGGTTGAGACCCAGTACTTC; cdr3_aa: CASSIDRVETQYF
cdr3_length: 14; clone_size: .; v_call: TRBV4-3; d_call: TRBD1; j_call: TRBJ2-7; cdr3_nt: TGCGCCAGCAGCCAGAGGACAGGCAGCGGCGAGCAGTACTTC; cdr3_aa: CASSQRTGSGEQYF
cdr3_length: 13; clone_size: .; v_call: TRBV7-9; d_call: .; j_call: TRBJ2-1; cdr3_nt: TGTGCCAGCAGCGGGAGCTCCTACAATGAGCAGTTCTTC; cdr3_aa: CASSGSSYNEQFF
cdr3_length: 14; clone_size: .; v_call: TRBV6-2/TRBV6-3; d_call: TRBD1; j_call: TRBJ2-7; cdr3_nt: TGTGCCAGCAGTTCCGCGACAGGGGGCTACGAGCAGTACTTC; cdr3_aa: CASSSATGGYEQYF
cdr3_length: 11; clone_size: once; v_call: TRBV12-3/TRBV12-4; d_call: .; j_call: TRBJ1-2; cdr3_nt: TGTGCCAGCAGTTTAGGGAGGGGCTACACCTTC; cdr3_aa: CASSLGRGYTF
cdr3_length: 15; clone_size: .; v_call: TRBV18; d_call: .; j_call: TRBJ2-3; cdr3_nt: TGTGCCAGCTCACCAATCCCAGGGGGCACAGATACGCAGTATTTT; cdr3_aa: CASSPIPGGTDTQYF
cdr3_length: 15; clone_size: .; v_call: TRBV19; d_call: TRBD2; j_call: TRBJ2-2; cdr3_nt: TGTGCCAGTAGCCGTCTTAGCGGGAGGGACGGGGAGCTGTTTTTT; cdr3_aa: CASSRLSGRDGELFF
cdr3_length: 14; clone_size: .; v_call: TRBV5-1; d_call: TRBD1; j_call: TRBJ1-2; cdr3_nt: TGCGCCAGCAGCTCGGGACAGGGGATGTCCGGCTACACCTTC; cdr3_aa: CASSSGQGMSGYTF
cdr3_length: 14; clone_size: few; v_call: TRBV18; d_call: TRBD1; j_call: TRBJ2-7; cdr3_nt: TGTGCCAGCTCACCAGGGGACAGGGGCTACGAGCAGTACTTC; cdr3_aa: CASSPGDRGYEQYF
cdr3_length: 15; clone_size: .; v_call: TRBV3-1/TRBV3-2; d_call: .; j_call: TRBJ1-5; cdr3_nt: TGTGCCAGCAGCCAAGTCTACGGGGGCAATCAGCCCCAGCATTTT; cdr3_aa: CASSQVYGGNQPQHF
cdr3_length: 15; clone_size: .; v_call: TRBV6-2/TRBV6-3; d_call: TRBD1; j_call: TRBJ1-2; cdr3_nt: TGTGCCAGCAGTTACCGGACAGGGGTCGACTATGGCTACACCTTC; cdr3_aa: CASSYRTGVDYGYTF
cdr3_length: 16; clone_size: .; v_call: TRBV27; d_call: .; j_call: TRBJ2-3; cdr3_nt: TGTGCCAGCAGTCCATTTGTGGGCCTGAGCACAGATACGCAGTATTTT; cdr3_aa: CASSPFVGLSTDTQYF
cdr3_length: 13; clone_size: .; v_call: TRBV19; d_call: TRBD1; j_call: TRBJ1-1; cdr3_nt: TGTGCCAGTAAGGGACAGCTGAACACTGAAGCTTTCTTT; cdr3_aa: CASKGQLNTEAFF
cdr3_length: 15; clone_size: .; v_call: TRBV6-5; d_call: TRBD2; j_call: TRBJ2-3; cdr3_nt: TGTGCCAGCAGGTACAGCGGGGGGGCCGGAGATACGCAGTATTTT; cdr3_aa: CASRYSGGAGDTQYF
cdr3_length: 16; clone_size: .; v_call: TRBV7-2; d_call: TRBD1; j_call: TRBJ2-6; cdr3_nt: TGTGCCAGCAGCTGGACAGGGGGGTCCGGGGCCAACGTCCTGACTTTC; cdr3_aa: CASSWTGGSGANVLTF
cdr3_length: 15; clone_size: .; v_call: TRBV27; d_call: .; j_call: TRBJ1-6; cdr3_nt: TGTGCCAGCAGTCGGGGAATCTCCTATAATTCACCCCTCCACTTT; cdr3_aa: CASSRGISYNSPLHF
cdr3_length: 15; clone_size: .; v_call: TRBV30; d_call: TRBD1; j_call: TRBJ2-2; cdr3_nt: TGTGCCTGGGACTACAGGGGGCTGAACACCGGGGAGCTGTTTTTT; cdr3_aa: CAWDYRGLNTGELFF
cdr3_length: 15; clone_size: .; v_call: TRBV5-1; d_call: TRBD1; j_call: TRBJ1-2; cdr3_nt: TGCGCCAGCAGCTCGGAAGGACAGGTATGGTCCGGCTACACCTTC; cdr3_aa: CASSSEGQVWSGYTF
cdr3_length: 14; clone_size: .; v_call: TRBV11-2; d_call: TRBD1; j_call: TRBJ1-2; cdr3_nt: TGTGCCAGCAGCTCCGGACAGGGGCTATATGGCTACACCTTC; cdr3_aa: CASSSGQGLYGYTF
cdr3_length: 13; clone_size: .; v_call: TRBV12-3/TRBV12-4; d_call: TRBD1; j_call: TRBJ1-1; cdr3_nt: TGTGCCAGCAGTTTCCTGGGACAGCCTGAAGCTTTCTTT; cdr3_aa: CASSFLGQPEAFF
cdr3_length: 14; clone_size: .; v_call: TRBV13; d_call: TRBD1; j_call: TRBJ1-2; cdr3_nt: TGTGCCAGCAGCTTGACAGGGGTGTTCTATGGCTACACCTTC; cdr3_aa: CASSLTGVFYGYTF
cdr3_length: 13; clone_size: .; v_call: TRBV6-5; d_call: .; j_call: TRBJ2-5; cdr3_nt: TGTGCCAGCAGTTACTCGAGGGGGGAGACCCAGTACTTC; cdr3_aa: CASSYSRGETQYF